The 21 T cell receptor beta chains in this list originate from one sample, sequenced in a study of T cell repertoires in cytomegalovirus infection. These TCRs' antigens remain unknown. TCRdb redid the calling of the reads with MiXCR, one entry per CDR3 protein. Counted here are about 920,000 distinct CDR3 sequences, less than 35% occurring once; the ten biggest clones make up more than 12%. The specimen comprised cultured CD8+ T cells from PBMCs, sampled from culture after CMV antigen stimulation. Every receptor here comes from a human donor in good health (CMV status not recorded). Some clones in this sample may be carry-over from other donors' samples.

The V call is TRBV27, the J call TRBJ1-1; 12 bases match TRBD1. Germline V gene lookup returns CDR1 MNHEY and CDR2 SMNVEV (reference sequence). The trim removed 6 bases at V and 2 bases at J, leaving 13 bases unmatched. There are 18 residues in the CDR3. The CDR3 coding sequence is TGTGCCAGCAGGAAACCCCCGGGACAGGGGGCAAGAAACACTGAAGCTTTCTTT. Translated, it gives CASRKPPGQGARNTEAFF.

The genes are TRBV5-4 and TRBJ2-5, with TRBD1 matching over 8 bases. CDR1 and CDR2 (germline): SGHNT, YYREEE (reference sequence). V shed 1 base and J 5 bases; nucleotides not matched to a gene: 13. The CDR3 covers 17 residues. The CDR3 DNA sequence: TGTGCCAGCAGCTTGTCCCCTAGACAGGGGAGGCGGGAGACCCAGTACTTC. It encodes CASSLSPRQGRRETQYF. Filled out from reference TRBV5-4 and TRBJ2-5, the complete variable domain reads ETGVTQSPTHLIKTRGQQVTLRCSSQSGHNTVSWYQQALGQGPQFIFQYYREEENGRGNFPPRFSGLQFPNYSSELNVNALELDDSALYLCASSLSPRQGRRETQYFGPGTRLLVL.

The genes are TRBV4-3 and TRBJ1-6; the match to TRBD1 covers 9 bases. CDR3 length: 18 residues. CDR1 and CDR2 from the germline V gene are LGHNA and YSLEER. V lost 4 bases to trimming and J lost 8 bases; unmatched junction nucleotides: 15. CDR3 nucleotides: TGCGCCAGCAGCCGGGACGGGACAGGGTCGGGGAGGGATTCACCCCTCCACTTT. Protein: CASSRDGTGSGRDSPLHF.

In its sample, this clonotype was seen a few times. The V and J genes are TRBV7-6 and TRBJ1-1; D might be TRBD1 (5 bases). V dropped 7 bases and J dropped 3 bases, with 12 bases sitting between them. The length of the CDR3 is 13 residues. CDR1 is SGHVS, CDR2 FNYEAQ, per germline. The CDR3, as DNA: TGTGCCAGCAACAATGGGGGAGACACTGAAGCTTTCTTT. Translation: CASNNGGDTEAFF.

J is TRBJ2-1 and V is TRBV7-9; TRBD2 agrees at 9 bases. Per germline, CDR1 SEHNR and CDR2 FQNEAQ (reference sequence). Losses at the gene ends were 4 bases for V and 5 bases for J; bases not matched to a gene: 6. This CDR3 comprises 15 residues. CDR3 bases: TGTGCCAGCAGCTGGGGTAGCGGGGGCCACAATGAGCAGTTCTTC. It codes for CASSWGSGGHNEQFF.

In its sample, this clonotype was seen a few times. The chain couples TRBV12-3 or TRBV12-4 to TRBJ2-1; D not certain. The CDR3 runs to 14 residues. Deletions cut 7 bases from V and 1 base from J, with 11 bases between. CDR3 residues: CASTRHDSYNEQFF. In nucleotides, the CDR3 is TGTGCCAGCACCCGCCATGATTCCTACAATGAGCAGTTCTTC.

There are many counts of this clonotype. V and J are TRBV27 and TRBJ2-5, with D unclear. This CDR3 is 13 amino acids long. Germline-derived CDR1 and CDR2 are MNHEY and SMNVEV (reference sequence). Trimming pared 2 bases from V and 0 bases from J, leaving 4 bases between. CDR3 amino acids: CASSLSDQETQYF. The CDR3 coding sequence is TGTGCCAGCAGTTTAAGCGACCAAGAGACCCAGTACTTC.

In this sample, this clonotype turned up once. This sequence joins TRBV5-6 and TRBJ1-1; D gene unclear. V lost 2 bases and J 4 bases, leaving 15 bases between the germline ends. The length of the CDR3 is 15 residues. CDR1 and CDR2 from the germline V gene are SGHDT and YYEEEE. CDR3 region: CASSFLSERATEAFF. In DNA form, the CDR3 reads TGTGCCAGCAGCTTTCTAAGCGAACGGGCCACTGAAGCTTTCTTT.

The genes are TRBV4-1 and TRBJ2-7, with D tentatively TRBD1 (6 bases). V lost 1 base and J lost 5, with 9 bases in between. The CDR3 consists of 13 residues. Germline lookup yields CDR1 MGHRA and CDR2 YSYEKL. This CDR3 is CASSQANRDEQYF. DNA of the CDR3: TGCGCCAGCAGCCAAGCTAACAGGGACGAGCAGTACTTC.

This clonotype appeared a few times. V gene TRBV27 combines with J gene TRBJ1-1; possible D gene TRBD1, 6 bases. The length of the CDR3 is 18 residues. The germline V gene encodes CDR1 MNHEY and CDR2 SMNVEV (reference sequence). With 0 bases removed from V and 0 bases from J, the gap between germline ends came to 17 bases. The CDR3 here is CASSLSYREVVMNTEAFF. CDR3 DNA: TGTGCCAGCAGTTTATCGTACAGGGAGGTTGTAATGAACACTGAAGCTTTCTTT.

This clonotype showed up just once. Given the absence of the conserved phenylalanine or tryptophan at the CDR3 end, a read error is likely. The rearrangement links TRBV6-5 to TRBJ2-1; no reliable D call. Trimming removed 6 bases from V and 5 bases from J, with 11 bases in between. The germline gives CDR1 MNHEY, CDR2 SVGAGI. The CDR3 totals 13 residues. The CDR3 DNA reads as TGTGCCAGCAGATCCTATCGGGACAATGAGCAGTTCCTC. Protein product: CASRSYRDNEQFL.

In regard to this clonotype: The junction and the germline gene differ at one end; a read error may be behind it. This chain links TRBV6-6 with TRBJ2-5; TRBD2 matches 10 bases. This CDR3 comprises 15 residues. The V gene's germline CDR1 is MNHNY and CDR2 SVGAGI (reference sequence). DNA for the CDR3: TGTGCCAGCAGTTCCGGACTAGCGGTCCCCGAGACCCAGCACTTC. It translates to CASSSGLAVPETQHF.

This clonotype was picked up many times. The V and J genes are TRBV7-8 and TRBJ2-3, with D unclear. The germline V gene has CDR1 SGHVS and CDR2 FQNEAQ. CDR3 length: 13 residues. The ends were cut back, 2 bases at V and 5 bases at J, with 8 bases in the middle. In nucleotides, the CDR3 is TGTGCCAGCAGCTTAATTAGAGGAGATACGCAGTATTTT. Translation gives CASSLIRGDTQYF.

The chain is built from TRBV5-1 and TRBJ2-1; TRBD2 aligns across 12 bases. The CDR3 length is 17 residues. CDR1 SGHRS and CDR2 YFSETQ come from the germline V gene. V was pared by 6 bases and J by 0 bases, with 7 bases of the junction left unmatched. The CDR3 reads CASKRLAGGSSYNEQFF. The CDR3 DNA sequence: TGCGCCAGCAAAAGGCTAGCGGGGGGGAGCTCCTACAATGAGCAGTTCTTC. Full variable domain (remainder filled in from reference TRBV5-1 and TRBJ2-1): KAGVTQTPRYLIKTRGQQVTLSCSPISGHRSVSWYQQTPGQGLQFLFEYFSETQRNKGNFPGRFSGRQFSNSRSEMNVSTLELGDSALYLCASKRLAGGSSYNEQFFGPGTRLTVL.

This clonotype was recorded a few times. The chain recombines TRBV20-1 with TRBJ1-5; 7 bases map to TRBD1. CDR1 and CDR2 from the germline V gene are DFQATT and SNEGSKA (reference sequence). The V gene end was trimmed by 6 bases and the J gene end by 9 bases; junction bases not matched to a gene: 17. The CDR3 has 15 residues. The CDR3 nucleotides read TGCAGTGCCGTAGTAGTGGGGTACAGGGGAAGGCCCCAGCATTTT. Amino acid sequence: CSAVVVGYRGRPQHF.

This chain links TRBV6-4 with TRBJ1-1; D unresolved. Germline CDR1 MRHNA, CDR2 SNTAGT. Between the trimmed V and J ends, which lost 3 bases and 1 base, there was a span of 9 bases. The CDR3 length is 14 residues. CDR3 in DNA: TGTGCCAGCAGTGATGTGGGGTGGAACACTGAAGCTTTCTTT. It yields the protein CASSDVGWNTEAFF.

This chain joins TRBV4-1 and TRBJ1-2; TRBD1 matches 11 bases. The CDR3 spans 17 residues. Germline V CDR1 and CDR2: MGHRA, YSYEKL. V shed 1 base, J shed 3 bases, and the junction held 7 bases outside the gene matches. CDR3: CASSQADRGHFDYGYTF. The DNA for the CDR3 is TGCGCCAGCAGCCAAGCGGACAGGGGGCATTTCGACTATGGCTACACCTTC.

The chain has TRBV5-1 and TRBJ2-3; D ambiguous. V lost 0 bases to trimming and J lost 0 bases, with 20 bases between them. The CDR3 is 19 residues long. CDR1 is SGHRS and CDR2 is YFSETQ in the germline V gene. The CDR3 spells CASSLVPRAIGVSTDTQYF. In DNA, the CDR3 is TGCGCCAGCAGCTTGGTTCCCCGAGCGATAGGAGTGAGCACAGATACGCAGTATTTT.

A few counts support this clonotype. This chain uses TRBV27 with TRBJ2-2; 11 nucleotides agree with TRBD2. CDR3 size: 18 residues. Germline-derived CDR1 and CDR2 are MNHEY and SMNVEV (reference sequence). The V and J ends lost 3 bases and 1 base, in that order; junction bases with no gene match: 7. CDR3 sequence reads: CASSLSSSGGLNTGELFF. The DNA for the CDR3 is TGTGCCAGCAGTTTGTCCTCTAGCGGGGGGTTGAACACCGGGGAGCTGTTTTTT.

V gene TRBV14 combines with J gene TRBJ2-1; D possibly corresponds to TRBD1 (5 bases). V was shortened by 3 bases and J by 8 bases, with 17 bases between the two germline ends. The length of the CDR3 is 15 residues. Per germline, CDR1 SGHDN and CDR2 FVKESK. CDR3 bases: TGTGCCAGCAGCCAGGCAGGACATTCCCCCCATGAGCAGTTCTTC. Translated: CASSQAGHSPHEQFF.

The V gene is TRBV12-3 or TRBV12-4, the J gene TRBJ2-1; 9 bases map to TRBD1. The trim removed 5 bases at V and 7 bases at J, leaving 12 bases unmatched. The length of the CDR3 is 16 residues. The CDR3, as DNA: TGTGCCAGCAGTGCTCCGGGACAGGGCCCACTAAATGAGCAGTTCTTC. It specifies CASSAPGQGPLNEQFF.